This TCR beta chain was recovered during a study of cytomegalovirus exposure and HLA in healthy donors. 13 Jbeta primers and 60 Vbeta primers were used for the PCR. Sequencing used immunoSEQ multiplex PCR; TCRdb keeps in-frame clones, though not all of them. The sample includes about 98,000 clones, around 80% of them seen just once. Germline V gives CDR1 SGHNT, CDR2 YYREEE (reference sequence). The CDR3 spans 16 residues. J was trimmed by 9 bases and V by 4 bases; bases with no gene match: 12. The chain is built from TRBV5-4 and TRBJ2-1; 11 bases are shared with TRBD2. What was sequenced was PBMCs. The clonotype comes from a man aged 35 to 55 in good health and CMV-seronegative. CDR3 in DNA: TGTGCCAGCAGCCAACCACTAGCGGGGGTTAAGGGTGAGCAGTTCTTC. As protein: CASSQPLAGVKGEQFF. The variable domain in full, completed from reference TRBV5-4 and TRBJ2-1, reads ETGVTQSPTHLIKTRGQQVTLRCSSQSGHNTVSWYQQALGQGPQFIFQYYREEENGRGNFPPRFSGLQFPNYSSELNVNALELDDSALYLCASSQPLAGVKGEQFFGPGTRLTVL.